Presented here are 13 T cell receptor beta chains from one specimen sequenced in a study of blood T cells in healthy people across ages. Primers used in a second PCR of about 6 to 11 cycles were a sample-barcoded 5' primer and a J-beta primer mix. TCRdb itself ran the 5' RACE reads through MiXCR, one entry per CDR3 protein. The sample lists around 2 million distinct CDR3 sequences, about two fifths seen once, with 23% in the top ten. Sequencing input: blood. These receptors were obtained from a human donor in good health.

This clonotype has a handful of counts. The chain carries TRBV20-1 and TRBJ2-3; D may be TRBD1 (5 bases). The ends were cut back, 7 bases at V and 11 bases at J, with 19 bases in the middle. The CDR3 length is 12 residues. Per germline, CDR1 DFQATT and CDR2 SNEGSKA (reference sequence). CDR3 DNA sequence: TGCAGTGTCAGGGAAATCTCCTACGAGCAGTATTTT. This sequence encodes CSVREISYEQYF.

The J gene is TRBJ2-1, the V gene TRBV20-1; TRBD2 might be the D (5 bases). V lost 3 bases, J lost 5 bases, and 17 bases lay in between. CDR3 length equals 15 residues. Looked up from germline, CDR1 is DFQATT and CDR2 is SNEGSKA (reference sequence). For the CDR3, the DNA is TGCAGTGCTAGGGTCGTGGGGAGTAGACACAATGAGCAGTTCTTC. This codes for CSARVVGSRHNEQFF.

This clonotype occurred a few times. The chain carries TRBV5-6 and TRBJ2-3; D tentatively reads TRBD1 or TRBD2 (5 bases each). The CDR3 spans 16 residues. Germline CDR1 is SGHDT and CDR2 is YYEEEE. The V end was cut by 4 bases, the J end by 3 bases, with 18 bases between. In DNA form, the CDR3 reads TGTGCCAGCAGCACCCGGACGGGACCGAGGACAGATACGCAGTATTTT. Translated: CASSTRTGPRTDTQYF. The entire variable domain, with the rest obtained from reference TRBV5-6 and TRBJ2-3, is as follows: DAGVTQSPTHLIKTRGQQVTLRCSPKSGHDTVSWYQQALGQGPQFIFQYYEEEERQRGNFPDRFSGHQFPNYSSELNVNALLLGDSALYLCASSTRTGPRTDTQYFGPGTRLTVL.

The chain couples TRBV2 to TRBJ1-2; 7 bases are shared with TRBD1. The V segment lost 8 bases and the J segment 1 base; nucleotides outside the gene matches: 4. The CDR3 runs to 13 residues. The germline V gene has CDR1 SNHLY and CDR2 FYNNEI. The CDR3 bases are TGTGCCAGCTTAGGGGACAGTAACTATGGCTACACCTTC. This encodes CASLGDSNYGYTF.

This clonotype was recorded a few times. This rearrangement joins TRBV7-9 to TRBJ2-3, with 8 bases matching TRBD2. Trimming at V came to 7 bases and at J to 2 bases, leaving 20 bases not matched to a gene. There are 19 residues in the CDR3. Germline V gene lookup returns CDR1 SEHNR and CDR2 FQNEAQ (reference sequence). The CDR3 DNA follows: TGTGCCAGCACCCCACGTCTCGGGGACCTACTAGCGGCCACAGATACGCAGTATTTT. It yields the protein CASTPRLGDLLAATDTQYF.

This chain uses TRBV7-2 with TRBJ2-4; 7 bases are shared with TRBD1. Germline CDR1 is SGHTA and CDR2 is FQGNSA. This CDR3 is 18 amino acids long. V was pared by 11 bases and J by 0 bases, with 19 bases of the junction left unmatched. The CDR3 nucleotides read TGTGCCGGTCGGCCCGAGACAGGGATAAGTTTAGCCAAAAACATTCAGTACTTC. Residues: CAGRPETGISLAKNIQYF.

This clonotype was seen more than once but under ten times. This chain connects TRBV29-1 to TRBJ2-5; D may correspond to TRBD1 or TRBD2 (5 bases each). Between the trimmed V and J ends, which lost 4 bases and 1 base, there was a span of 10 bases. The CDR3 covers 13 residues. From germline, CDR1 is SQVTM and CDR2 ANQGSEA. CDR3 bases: TGCAGCGTTGGGGGGTTCGGCCAAGAGACCCAGTACTTC. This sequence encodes CSVGGFGQETQYF. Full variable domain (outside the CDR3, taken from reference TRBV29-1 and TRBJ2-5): SAVISQKPSRDICQRGTSLTIQCQVDSQVTMMFWYRQQPGQSLTLIATANQGSEATYESGFVIDKFPISRPNLTFSTLTVSNMSPEDSSIYLCSVGGFGQETQYFGPGTRLLVL.

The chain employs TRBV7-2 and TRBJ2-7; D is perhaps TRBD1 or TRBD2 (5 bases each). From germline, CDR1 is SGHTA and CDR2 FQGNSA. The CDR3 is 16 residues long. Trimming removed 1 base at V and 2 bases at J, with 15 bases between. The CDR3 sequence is CASSLDGVGTAYEQYF. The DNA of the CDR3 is TGTGCCAGCAGCTTAGATGGGGTGGGGACCGCCTACGAGCAGTACTTC. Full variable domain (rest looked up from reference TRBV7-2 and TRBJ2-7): GAGVSQSPSNKVTEKGKDVELRCDPISGHTALYWYRQSLGQGLEFLIYFQGNSAPDKSGLPSDRFSAERTGGSVSTLTIQRTQQEDSAVYLCASSLDGVGTAYEQYFGPGTRLTVT.

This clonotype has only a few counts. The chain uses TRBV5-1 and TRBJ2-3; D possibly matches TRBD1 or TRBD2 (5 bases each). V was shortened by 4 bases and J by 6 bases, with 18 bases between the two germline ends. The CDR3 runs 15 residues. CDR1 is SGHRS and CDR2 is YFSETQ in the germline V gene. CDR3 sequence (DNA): TGCGCCAGCAGCAGGGATTTGGGACCCCGGGATACGCAGTATTTT. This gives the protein CASSRDLGPRDTQYF.

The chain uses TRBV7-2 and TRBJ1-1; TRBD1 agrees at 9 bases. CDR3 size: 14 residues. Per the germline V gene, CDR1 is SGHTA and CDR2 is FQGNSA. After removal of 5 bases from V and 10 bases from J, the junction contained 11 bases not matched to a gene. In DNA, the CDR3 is TGTGCCAGCAGCCCGGGGCAGGACAGGGGAGTAGCTTTCTTT. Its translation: CASSPGQDRGVAFF.

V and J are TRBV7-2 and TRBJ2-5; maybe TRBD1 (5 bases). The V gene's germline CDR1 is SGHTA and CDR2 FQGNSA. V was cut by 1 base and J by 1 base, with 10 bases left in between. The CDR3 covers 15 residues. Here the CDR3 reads CASSLVVGRQETQYF. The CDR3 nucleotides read TGTGCCAGCAGCTTAGTAGTGGGGCGCCAAGAGACCCAGTACTTC.

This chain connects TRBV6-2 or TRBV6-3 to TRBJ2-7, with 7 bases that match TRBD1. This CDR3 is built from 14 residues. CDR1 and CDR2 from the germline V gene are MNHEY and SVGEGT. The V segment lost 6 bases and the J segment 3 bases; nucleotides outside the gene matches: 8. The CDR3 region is CASRVDRAIYEQYF. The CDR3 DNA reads TGTGCCAGCAGAGTCGACAGGGCAATCTACGAGCAGTACTTC.

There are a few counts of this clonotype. The chain's CDR3 is CASSSDRFNEQFF. The DNA of the CDR3 is TGTGCCAGCAGCTCCGACAGATTCAATGAGCAGTTCTTC. This chain links TRBV7-9 with TRBJ2-1, with TRBD1 as a possible D gene (5 bases). Germline CDR1 and CDR2: SEHNR and FQNEAQ (reference sequence). Trimming took off 4 bases at V and 6 bases at J, with 10 bases between the two ends. The CDR3 runs to 13 residues.